The present entry profiles one T cell receptor (beta chain) with its context. Its antigen is not identified. The sample originates from a study of graft-versus-host responses after intestinal transplantation. V lost 1 base to trimming and J lost 2 bases, with 9 bases between them. The CDR3 is 14 residues long. Germline CDR1 GTSNPN, CDR2 SVGIG (reference sequence). General study points: Investigators detected GvH clones in recipient marrow, with some emerging earlier in ileum or blood.

Repertoires were generated with immunoSEQ multiplex PCR, while TCRdb's copy carries only in-frame clones and drops some. The sample consists of 75,000 to 100,000 clones, roughly 93% of them appearing once. The source is a human donor who received an intestinal transplant. The specimen was unstimulated CD8+ T cells sorted from spleen or lymph node cells, collected before intestinal transplant. The J gene is TRBJ1-5, the V gene TRBV30; D call uncertain. As DNA, the CDR3 is TGTGCCTGGAGTGAATTTGGAGGCAATCAGCCCCAGCATTTT. It yields the protein CAWSEFGGNQPQHF.